This T cell receptor (beta chain) originates from a study of identical twins. Study-level findings and limits: Invariant MAIT and iNKT cells may have partly biased zero-insertion analyses. Whereas memory repertoires showed no such difference, abundant cord blood beta clonotypes carried fewer insertions.

Remarks on this clonotype: The antigen remains undetermined.

Germline V CDR1 and CDR2: SGHTA, FQGNSA. CDR3 length equals 17 residues. The ends lost 5 bases at V and 4 bases at J; junction bases unmatched: 10. The cDNA had a unique molecular identifier and a template-switch universal primer site. A single record per CDR3 protein comes from TCRdb applying MiXCR to the 5' RACE reads. Here the sample spans 250,000 or so distinct CDR3 sequences, about 8.3% being singletons. Separately, the same data were catalogued under a study of yellow fever vaccine responses in identical twins.

The TCR originated in a woman under 30 in good health. The sequenced sample was CD8+ T cells sorted from blood. The chain is built from TRBV7-2 and TRBJ2-3, with 12 nucleotides matching TRBD2. CDR3 sequence reads: CASSPQLAGGRSDTQYF. CDR3 in DNA: TGTGCCAGCAGCCCCCAGCTAGCGGGAGGGAGGTCAGATACGCAGTATTTT. Variable domain in full (rest from reference TRBV7-2 and TRBJ2-3): GAGVSQSPSNKVTEKGKDVELRCDPISGHTALYWYRQSLGQGLEFLIYFQGNSAPDKSGLPSDRFSAERTGGSVSTLTIQRTQQEDSAVYLCASSPQLAGGRSDTQYFGPGTRLTVL.